The 6 T cell receptor beta chains listed next were all sequenced from one sample in a study of post-analysis software for immune sequencing data (dated by TCRdb to between 2015 and 2016). Beyond this particular receptor, the publication reports: Patients showed significantly higher frequencies than controls for a few TRBV segments, among them TRBV5-6, TRBV5-1 and TRBV20-1.

The library was prepared using PCR. Sequencing was performed on an Illumina HiSeq 2500. Unique molecular identifiers were incorporated into TCR beta cDNA libraries to reduce PCR and sequencing biases. The public reads were quality trimmed at Q25 with fastp and then assembled into clones with MiXCR by TCRdb, keeping productive beta chains. Entries that share a CDR3 protein sequence are merged under the most common genes and DNA. The sample table records 750,000 to 950,000 distinct CDR3 sequences; 53% of these occur just once. The ten largest clones add up to approximately 4.3% of the sample. No antigen is known for these receptors. The sample taken for sequencing was blood. These receptors were collected from a girl aged 10 to 17 with multiple sclerosis.

V and J are TRBV29-1 and TRBJ2-5, with D perhaps being TRBD1 or TRBD2 (5 bases each). In germline, CDR1 is SQVTM, CDR2 ANQGSEA. The V and J ends lost 6 bases and 0 bases respectively, with 8 bases between them. This CDR3 comprises 12 residues. The CDR3 bases are TGCAGCGTGGGACCGAACCAAGAGACCCAGTACTTC. Encoded protein: CSVGPNQETQYF.

The chain has TRBV12-3 or TRBV12-4 and TRBJ2-1, with D perhaps TRBD2 (6 bases). V was trimmed by 1 base and J by 4 bases, leaving 17 bases between them. The CDR3 extends over 17 amino acids. CDR3 sequence: CASSLDGSPRVYNEQFF. The CDR3 bases are TGTGCCAGCAGTTTAGACGGGAGCCCCCGGGTTTACAATGAGCAGTTCTTC.

The chain is built from TRBV29-1 and TRBJ2-6; D ambiguous. Trimming cost V 3 bases and J 0 bases, with 9 bases left between them. The CDR3 runs 15 residues. Germline V CDR1 and CDR2: SQVTM, ANQGSEA. In DNA form, the CDR3 reads TGCAGCGTTGATCTGTCGAGCTCTGGGGCCAACGTCCTGACTTTC. As protein: CSVDLSSSGANVLTF.

The chain employs TRBV4-1 and TRBJ1-4; D remains unclear. Germline V gene data show CDR1 as MGHRA and CDR2 as YSYEKL. This CDR3 has 14 amino acids. Trimming removed 1 base from V and 1 base from J, with 4 bases in between. CDR3 protein: CASSQVGTNEKLFF. CDR3 nucleotides: TGCGCCAGCAGCCAAGTAGGAACTAATGAAAAACTGTTTTTT.

This chain uses TRBV7-2 with TRBJ2-7; possibly TRBD2 for D (6 bases). Germline-derived CDR1 and CDR2 are SGHTA and FQGNSA. Trimming took 2 bases from V and 0 from J, leaving 11 bases between them. The CDR3 has 15 residues. The chain's CDR3 is CASSLSRGTSYEQYF. The CDR3 coding sequence is TGTGCCAGCAGCTTATCGCGGGGTACCTCCTACGAGCAGTACTTC.

The chain is built from TRBV20-1 and TRBJ2-7; 10 bases agree with TRBD1. In germline, CDR1 is DFQATT, CDR2 SNEGSKA (reference sequence). CDR3 length: 16 amino acids. V trimming: 0 bases; J trimming: 2 bases; junction bases outside the gene matches: 7. The CDR3 region has the DNA TGCAGTGCTAGAGAGGTCGCTGGGACAGGGGCCTACGAGCAGTACTTC. As protein: CSAREVAGTGAYEQYF.